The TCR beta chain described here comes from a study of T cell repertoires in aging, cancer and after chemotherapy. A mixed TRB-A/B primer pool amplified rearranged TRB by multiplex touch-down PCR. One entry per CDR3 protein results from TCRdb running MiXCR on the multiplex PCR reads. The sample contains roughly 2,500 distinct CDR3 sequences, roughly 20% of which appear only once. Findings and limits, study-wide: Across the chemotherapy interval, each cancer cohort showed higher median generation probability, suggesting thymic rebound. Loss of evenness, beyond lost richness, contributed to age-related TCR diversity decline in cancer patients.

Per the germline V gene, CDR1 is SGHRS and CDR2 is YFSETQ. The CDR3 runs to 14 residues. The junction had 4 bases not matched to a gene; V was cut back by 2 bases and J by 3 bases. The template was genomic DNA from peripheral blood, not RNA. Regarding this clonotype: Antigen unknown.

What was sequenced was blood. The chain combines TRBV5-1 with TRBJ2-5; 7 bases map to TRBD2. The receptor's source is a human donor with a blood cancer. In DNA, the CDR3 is TGCGCCAGCAGCTTAAGCGGGACCAAAGAGACCCAGTACTTC. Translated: CASSLSGTKETQYF.